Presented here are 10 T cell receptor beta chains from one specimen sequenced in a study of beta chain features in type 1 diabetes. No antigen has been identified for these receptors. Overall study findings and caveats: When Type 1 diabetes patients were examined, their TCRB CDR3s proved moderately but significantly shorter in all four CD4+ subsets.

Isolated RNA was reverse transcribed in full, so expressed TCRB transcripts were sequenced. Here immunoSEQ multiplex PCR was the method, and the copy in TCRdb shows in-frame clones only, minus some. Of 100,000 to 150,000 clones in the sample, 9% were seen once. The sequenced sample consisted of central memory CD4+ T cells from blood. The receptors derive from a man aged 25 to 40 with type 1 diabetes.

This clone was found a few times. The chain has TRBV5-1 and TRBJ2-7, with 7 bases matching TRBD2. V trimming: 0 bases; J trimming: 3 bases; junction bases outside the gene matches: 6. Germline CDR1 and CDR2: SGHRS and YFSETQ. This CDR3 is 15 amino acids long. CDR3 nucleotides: TGCGCCAGCAGCTTGGGGCTCGGACTAGACTACGAGCAGTACTTC. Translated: CASSLGLGLDYEQYF.

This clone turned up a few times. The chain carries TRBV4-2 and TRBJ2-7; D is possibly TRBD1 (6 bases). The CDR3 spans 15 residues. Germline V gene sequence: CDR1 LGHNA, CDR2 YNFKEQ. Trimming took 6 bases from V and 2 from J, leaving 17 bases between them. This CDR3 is CASSSKLDRPYEQYF. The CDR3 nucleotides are TGTGCCAGCAGTTCAAAGCTGGACAGACCCTACGAGCAGTACTTC.

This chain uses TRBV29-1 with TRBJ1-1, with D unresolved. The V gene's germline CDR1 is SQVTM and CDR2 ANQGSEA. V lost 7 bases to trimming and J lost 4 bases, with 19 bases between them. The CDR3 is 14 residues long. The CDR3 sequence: CSARTVVRGTEAFF. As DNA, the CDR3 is TGCAGCGCCCGGACGGTGGTCCGGGGCACTGAAGCTTTCTTT.

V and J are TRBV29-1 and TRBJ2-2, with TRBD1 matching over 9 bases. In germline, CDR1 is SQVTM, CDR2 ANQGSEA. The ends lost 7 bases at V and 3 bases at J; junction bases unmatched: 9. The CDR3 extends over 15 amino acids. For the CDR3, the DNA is TGCAGCGGAAAAATTTGGACAGGGGACACCGGGGAGCTGTTTTTT. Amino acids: CSGKIWTGDTGELFF.

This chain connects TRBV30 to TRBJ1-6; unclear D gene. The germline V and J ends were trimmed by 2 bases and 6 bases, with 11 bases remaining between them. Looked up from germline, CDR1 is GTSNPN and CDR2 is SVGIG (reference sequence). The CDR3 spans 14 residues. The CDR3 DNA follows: TGTGCCTGGAGTAGTTGGCAGGTTAATTCACCCCTCCACTTT. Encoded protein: CAWSSWQVNSPLHF.

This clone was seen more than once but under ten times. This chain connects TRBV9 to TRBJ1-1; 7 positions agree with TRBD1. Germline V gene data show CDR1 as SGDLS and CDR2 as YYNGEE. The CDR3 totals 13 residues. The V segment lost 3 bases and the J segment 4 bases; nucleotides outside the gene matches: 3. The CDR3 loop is CASSATGFTEAFF. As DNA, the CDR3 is TGTGCCAGCAGCGCGACAGGGTTCACTGAAGCTTTCTTT.

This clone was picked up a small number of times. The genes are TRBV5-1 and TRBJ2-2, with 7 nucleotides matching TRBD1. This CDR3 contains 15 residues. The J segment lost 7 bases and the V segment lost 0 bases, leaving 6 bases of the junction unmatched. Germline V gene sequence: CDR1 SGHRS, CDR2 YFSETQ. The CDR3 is CASSLDYRGGGELFF. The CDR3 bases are TGCGCCAGCAGCTTGGATTACAGGGGCGGCGGGGAGCTGTTTTTT.

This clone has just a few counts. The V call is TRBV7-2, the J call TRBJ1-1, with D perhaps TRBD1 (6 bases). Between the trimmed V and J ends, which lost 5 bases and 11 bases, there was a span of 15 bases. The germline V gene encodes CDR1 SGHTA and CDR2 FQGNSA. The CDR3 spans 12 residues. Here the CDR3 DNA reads TGTGCCAGCAGCAGGGACACCGGCTGGGCTTTCTTT. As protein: CASSRDTGWAFF.

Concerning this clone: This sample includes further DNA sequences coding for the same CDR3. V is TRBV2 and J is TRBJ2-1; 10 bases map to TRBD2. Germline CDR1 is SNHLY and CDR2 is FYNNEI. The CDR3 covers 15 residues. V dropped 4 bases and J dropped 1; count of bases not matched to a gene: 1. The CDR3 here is CASSGTSGSYNEQFF. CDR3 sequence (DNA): TGTGCCAGCAGTGGGACTAGCGGTTCCTACAATGAGCAGTTCTTC.

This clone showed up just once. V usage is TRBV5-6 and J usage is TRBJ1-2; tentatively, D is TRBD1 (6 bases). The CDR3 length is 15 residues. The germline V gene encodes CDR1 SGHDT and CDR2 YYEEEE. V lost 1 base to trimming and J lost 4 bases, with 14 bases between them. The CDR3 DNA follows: TGTGCCAGCAGCTTGTCGGGGACACCGATCTATGGCTACACCTTC. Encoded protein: CASSLSGTPIYGYTF.